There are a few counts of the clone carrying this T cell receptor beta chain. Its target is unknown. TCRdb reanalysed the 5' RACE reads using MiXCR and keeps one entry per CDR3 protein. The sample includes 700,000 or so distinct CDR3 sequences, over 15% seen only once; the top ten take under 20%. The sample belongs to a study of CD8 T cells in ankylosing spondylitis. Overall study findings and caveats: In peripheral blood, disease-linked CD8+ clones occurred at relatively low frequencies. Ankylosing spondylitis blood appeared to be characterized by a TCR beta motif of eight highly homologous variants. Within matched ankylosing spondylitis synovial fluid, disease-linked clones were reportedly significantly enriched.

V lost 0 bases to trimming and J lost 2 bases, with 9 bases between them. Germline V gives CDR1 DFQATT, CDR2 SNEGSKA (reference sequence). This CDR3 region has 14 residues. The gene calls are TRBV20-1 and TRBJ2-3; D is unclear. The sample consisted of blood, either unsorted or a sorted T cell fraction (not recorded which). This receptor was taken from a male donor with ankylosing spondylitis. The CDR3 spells CSARELGTTDTQYF. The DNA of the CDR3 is TGCAGTGCTAGAGAGCTGGGAACCACAGATACGCAGTATTTT.